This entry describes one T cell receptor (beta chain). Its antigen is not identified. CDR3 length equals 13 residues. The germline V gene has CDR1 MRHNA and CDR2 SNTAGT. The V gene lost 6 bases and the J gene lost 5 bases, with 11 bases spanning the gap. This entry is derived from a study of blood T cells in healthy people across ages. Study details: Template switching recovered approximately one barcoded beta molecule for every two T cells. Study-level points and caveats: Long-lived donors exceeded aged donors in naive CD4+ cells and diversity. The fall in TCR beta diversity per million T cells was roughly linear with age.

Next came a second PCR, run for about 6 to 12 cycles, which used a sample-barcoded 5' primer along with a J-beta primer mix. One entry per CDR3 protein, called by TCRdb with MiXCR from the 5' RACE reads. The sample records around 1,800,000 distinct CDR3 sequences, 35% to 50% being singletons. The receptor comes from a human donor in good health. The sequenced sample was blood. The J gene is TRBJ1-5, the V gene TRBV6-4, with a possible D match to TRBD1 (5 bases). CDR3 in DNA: TGTGCCAGCAGCAGGGAAATCGATCAGCCCCAGCATTTT. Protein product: CASSREIDQPQHF.